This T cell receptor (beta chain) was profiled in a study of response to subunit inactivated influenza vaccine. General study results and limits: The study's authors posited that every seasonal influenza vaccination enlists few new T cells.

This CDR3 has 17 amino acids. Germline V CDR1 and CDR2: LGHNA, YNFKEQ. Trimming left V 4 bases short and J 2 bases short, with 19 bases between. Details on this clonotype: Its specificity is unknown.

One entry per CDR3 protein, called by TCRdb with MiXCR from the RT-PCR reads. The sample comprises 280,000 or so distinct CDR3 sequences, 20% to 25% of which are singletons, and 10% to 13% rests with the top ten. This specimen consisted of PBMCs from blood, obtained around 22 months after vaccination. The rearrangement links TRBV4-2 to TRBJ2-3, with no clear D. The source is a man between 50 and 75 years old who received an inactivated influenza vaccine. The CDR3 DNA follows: TGTGCCAGCAGCCTATTACTTAATACCGTGGCCACAGATACGCAGTATTTT. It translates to CASSLLLNTVATDTQYF.